Below, one TCR beta chain is given with its context. Researchers ran the PCR with 60 Vbeta and 13 Jbeta primers. Here immunoSEQ multiplex PCR was the method, and the copy in TCRdb shows in-frame clones only, minus some. The table records roughly 180,000 clones, roughly 86% of them present only once. The data derive from a study of cytomegalovirus exposure and HLA in healthy donors. Germline V CDR1 and CDR2: MGHRA, YSYEKL. V dropped 1 base and J dropped 4 bases, with 10 bases sitting between them. This CDR3 region has 14 residues. Sequencing was done on a sample of PBMCs. The TCR comes from a girl under 18 in good health and CMV-seropositive. V and J are TRBV4-1 and TRBJ1-2; D is possibly TRBD1 (5 bases). CDR3 nucleotide sequence: TGCGCCAGCAGCCAAGTTGACAGAGCCTATGGCTACACCTTC. Translating it yields CASSQVDRAYGYTF.